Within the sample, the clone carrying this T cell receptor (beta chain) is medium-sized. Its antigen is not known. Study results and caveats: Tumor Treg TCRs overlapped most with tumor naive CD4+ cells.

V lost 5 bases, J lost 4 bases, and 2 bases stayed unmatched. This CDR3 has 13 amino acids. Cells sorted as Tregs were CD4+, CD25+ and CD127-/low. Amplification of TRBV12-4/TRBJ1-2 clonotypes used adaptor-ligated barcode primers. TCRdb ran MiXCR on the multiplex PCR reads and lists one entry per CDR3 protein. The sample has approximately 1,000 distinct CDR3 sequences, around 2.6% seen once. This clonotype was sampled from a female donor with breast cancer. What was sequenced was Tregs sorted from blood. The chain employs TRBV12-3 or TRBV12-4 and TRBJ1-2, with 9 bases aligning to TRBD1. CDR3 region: CASSADRGYGYTF. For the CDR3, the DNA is TGTGCCAGCAGTGCGGACAGGGGCTATGGCTACACCTTC.